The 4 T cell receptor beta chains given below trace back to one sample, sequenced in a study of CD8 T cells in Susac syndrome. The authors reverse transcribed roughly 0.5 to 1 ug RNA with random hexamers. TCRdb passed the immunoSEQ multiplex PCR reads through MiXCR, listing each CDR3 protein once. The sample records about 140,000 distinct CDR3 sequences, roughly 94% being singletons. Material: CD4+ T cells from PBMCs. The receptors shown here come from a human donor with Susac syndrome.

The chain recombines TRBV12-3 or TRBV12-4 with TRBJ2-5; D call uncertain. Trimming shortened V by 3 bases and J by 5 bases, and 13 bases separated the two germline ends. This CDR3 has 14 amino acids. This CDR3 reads CASSLGFVEETQYF. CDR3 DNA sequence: TGTGCCAGCAGTTTGGGATTTGTGGAGGAGACCCAGTACTTC.

CDR3 residues: CAWSAGPTYEQYF. The CDR3 coding sequence is TGTGCCTGGAGTGCAGGGCCGACCTACGAGCAGTACTTC. The chain links TRBV30 to TRBJ2-7; possibly TRBD1 for D (5 bases). The CDR3 contains 13 residues. V was pared by 1 base and J by 2 bases, with 9 bases between. The germline CDR1 and CDR2 sequences are GTSNPN and SVGIG (reference sequence).

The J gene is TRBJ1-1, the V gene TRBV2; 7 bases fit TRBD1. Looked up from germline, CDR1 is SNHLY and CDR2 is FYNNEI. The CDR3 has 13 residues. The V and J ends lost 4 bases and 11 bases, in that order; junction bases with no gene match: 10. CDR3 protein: CASSASGQDVAFF. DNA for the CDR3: TGTGCCAGCAGTGCCAGCGGACAGGACGTGGCTTTCTTT.

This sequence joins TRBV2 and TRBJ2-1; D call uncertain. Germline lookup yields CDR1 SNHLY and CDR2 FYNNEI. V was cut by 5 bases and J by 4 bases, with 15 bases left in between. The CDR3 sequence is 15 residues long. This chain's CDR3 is CASSRTNQPYNEQFF. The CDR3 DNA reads TGTGCCAGCAGTCGGACGAACCAACCATACAATGAGCAGTTCTTC.